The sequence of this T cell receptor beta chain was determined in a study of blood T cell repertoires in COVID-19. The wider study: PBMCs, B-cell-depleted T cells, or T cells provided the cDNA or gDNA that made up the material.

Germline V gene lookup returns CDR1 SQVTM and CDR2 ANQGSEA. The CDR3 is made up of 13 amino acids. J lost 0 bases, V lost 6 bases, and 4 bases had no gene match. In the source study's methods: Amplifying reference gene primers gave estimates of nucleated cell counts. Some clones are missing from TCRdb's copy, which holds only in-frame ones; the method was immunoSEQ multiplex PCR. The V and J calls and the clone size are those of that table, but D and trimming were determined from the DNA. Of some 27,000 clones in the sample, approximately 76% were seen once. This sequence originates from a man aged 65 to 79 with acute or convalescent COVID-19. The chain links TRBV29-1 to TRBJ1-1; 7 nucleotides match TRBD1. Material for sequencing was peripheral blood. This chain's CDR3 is CSVATGLNTEAFF. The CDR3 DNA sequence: TGCAGCGTCGCGACAGGGTTGAACACTGAAGCTTTCTTT.